This T cell receptor (beta chain) was recorded in a study of cytotoxic CD8 clonotypes in ibrutinib-treated CLL. Only in-frame clones appear in the TCRdb table, and some are missing; sequencing was by immunoSEQ multiplex PCR. The table shows about 330,000 clones, with roughly two thirds occurring only once. In its sample, this clone was seen a few times. Germline V CDR1 and CDR2: WSHSY, SAAADI. Trimming removed 7 bases from V and 0 bases from J, with 19 bases in between. The CDR3 consists of 18 residues. The sequence came from a human donor with chronic lymphocytic leukemia. Source: PBMCs, taken after 36 months of ibrutinib treatment. The chain employs TRBV10-2 and TRBJ1-6; weak D call: TRBD1 (6 bases). CDR3: CASKSQGMKSSYNSPLHF. The CDR3 DNA reads TGCGCCAGCAAGTCACAGGGAATGAAAAGCTCCTATAATTCACCCCTCCACTTT.